These 22 T cell receptor beta chains originate from one sample sequenced in a study of blood T cell repertoires in COVID-19. Here immunoSEQ multiplex PCR was the method, and the copy in TCRdb shows in-frame clones only, minus some. The sample lists roughly 86,000 clones; about three quarters were seen once. The sample was peripheral blood. These receptors were obtained from a man aged 50-60 years who had recovered from COVID-19.

This clone was picked up one time. The V gene is TRBV6-5, the J gene TRBJ2-1; 7 bases fit TRBD2. Trimming removed 2 bases from V and 6 bases from J; junction bases left unmatched: 10. Germline V gene sequence: CDR1 MNHEY, CDR2 SVGAGI. This CDR3 has 16 amino acids. This CDR3 reads CASSYRSGIMINEQFF. The CDR3 DNA follows: TGTGCCAGCAGTTACCGAAGCGGGATTATGATCAATGAGCAGTTCTTC.

This rearrangement joins TRBV2 to TRBJ1-3; weak D call: TRBD1 (5 bases). V shed 4 bases and J shed 0 bases, with 13 bases lying between them. The CDR3 is 16 amino acids. CDR1 and CDR2 (germline): SNHLY, FYNNEI. CDR3 DNA sequence: TGTGCCAGCAGTGGCGTAAGGGGAAGCTCTGGAAACACCATATATTTT. Its protein product is CASSGVRGSSGNTIYF.

DNA of the CDR3: TGTGCCAGCAGTGAAGCGCTTCGGGGTGCCGGGGAGCTGTTTTTT. Its translation: CASSEALRGAGELFF. The gene calls are TRBV2 and TRBJ2-2; weak D call: TRBD2 (5 bases). The CDR3 covers 15 residues. Germline CDR1 reads SNHLY; CDR2 reads FYNNEI. V lost 0 bases, J lost 6 bases, and 11 bases lay in between. The full variable domain, rest sourced from reference TRBV2 and TRBJ2-2, is EPEVTQTPSHQVTQMGQEVILRCVPISNHLYFYWYRQILGQKVEFLVSFYNNEISEKSEIFDDQFSVERPDGSNFTLKIRSTKLEDSAMYFCASSEALRGAGELFFGEGSRLTVL.

The V gene is TRBV5-1, the J gene TRBJ1-1; perhaps TRBD1 as D (6 bases). V lost 1 base to trimming and J lost 9 bases, with 10 bases between them. Germline-derived CDR1 and CDR2 are SGHRS and YFSETQ. This CDR3 contains 12 residues. The CDR3 sequence: CASSLHGQQAFF. CDR3 bases: TGCGCCAGCAGCTTGCATGGACAGCAAGCTTTCTTT.

The chain links TRBV11-2 to TRBJ2-1, with D maybe TRBD1 (5 bases). Deletions cut 6 bases from V and 7 bases from J, with 13 bases between. Germline CDR1 is SGHAT and CDR2 is FQNNGV. The CDR3 totals 13 residues. The chain's CDR3 is CASSNLTVNEQFF. DNA for the CDR3: TGTGCCAGCAGTAACTTGACAGTGAATGAGCAGTTCTTC.

This clone is deemed medium-sized. This chain joins TRBV6-4 and TRBJ2-2; TRBD2 is a possible D gene (6 bases). Per the germline V gene, CDR1 is MRHNA and CDR2 is SNTAGT. This CDR3 comprises 14 residues. Trimming shortened V by 3 bases and J by 2 bases, and 7 bases separated the two germline ends. The CDR3 nucleotides are TGTGCCAGCAGTGAGCGGGGCAACACCGGGGAGCTGTTTTTT. Translated, it gives CASSERGNTGELFF.

The chain couples TRBV5-1 to TRBJ2-2; 7 nucleotides line up with TRBD1. CDR1 is SGHRS and CDR2 is YFSETQ in the germline V gene. The CDR3 runs to 14 residues. With V trimmed by 4 bases and J by 6 bases, 6 bases remained unmatched. CDR3 sequence reads: CASSDPGTAGELFF. The CDR3 DNA is TGCGCCAGCAGCGACCCAGGGACAGCCGGGGAGCTGTTTTTT.

The V and J genes are TRBV7-8 and TRBJ2-5, with a weak D call TRBD1 (7 bases). Germline V gene sequence: CDR1 SGHVS, CDR2 FQNEAQ. This CDR3 has 14 amino acids. V was cut by 1 base and J by 8 bases, with 14 bases left in between. The CDR3 sequence: CASSLGGQGGTQYF. The CDR3 DNA sequence: TGTGCCAGCAGCTTAGGAGGGCAGGGGGGTACCCAGTACTTC.

The chain employs TRBV10-3 and TRBJ1-1, with 8 nucleotides matching TRBD1. The CDR3 is 12 amino acids. With 6 bases clipped from V and 12 bases from J, the junction kept 9 bases outside the gene matches. Germline V CDR1 and CDR2: ENHRY, SYGVKD. In DNA form, the CDR3 reads TGTGCCATCAGCGATCCGACAGGGGAGACTTTCTTT. This translates into CAISDPTGETFF.

V and J are TRBV7-2 and TRBJ1-3; D uncertain. Germline V lookup: CDR1 SGHTA, CDR2 FQGNSA. CDR3 size: 17 residues. V lost 0 bases to trimming and J lost 0 bases, with 12 bases between them. CDR3 loop: CASSLARRLNSGNTIYF. The CDR3 DNA reads TGTGCCAGCAGCTTAGCTAGGCGACTGAACTCTGGAAACACCATATATTTT.

This clone was detected a few times. The CDR3 DNA reads as TGTGCCAGCAGTAGGACAGGGGCGAGCTCCTACGAGCAGTACTTC. Translation gives CASSRTGASSYEQYF. V and J are TRBV28 and TRBJ2-7; the match to TRBD1 covers 9 bases. Germline CDR1 and CDR2: MDHEN and SYDVKM. CDR3 length equals 15 residues. Trimming removed 5 bases from V and 0 bases from J; junction bases left unmatched: 5.

V gene TRBV21-1 combines with J gene TRBJ2-7; the table's TRBD1 call for D was not verified on the DNA. TRBV21-1 is a pseudogene locus. The CDR3 totals 16 residues. The DNA of the CDR3 is TGTGCCAGCAGCTCCCCCGGGGGCGGGACAGATTACGAGCAGTACTTC. Translation: CASSSPGGGTDYEQYF.

In its sample, this clone was seen a few times. The chain combines TRBV3-1 (or the pseudogene TRBV3-2) with TRBJ2-2, with D perhaps matching TRBD1 (6 bases). CDR3 length: 16 amino acids. The germline V gene encodes CDR1 LGHDT and CDR2 YNNKEL (reference sequence). V was trimmed by 9 bases and J by 12 bases, leaving 29 bases between them. CDR3 sequence (DNA): TGTGCCAGTGAAAGGGGGAAAGCTAATAAGTTACAGAAGCTGTTTTTT. It encodes CASERGKANKLQKLFF.

The V gene is TRBV3-1 (or the pseudogene TRBV3-2), the J gene TRBJ2-3; possibly TRBD1 for D (6 bases). The germline CDR1 and CDR2 sequences are LGHDT and YNNKEL (reference sequence). The CDR3 spans 14 residues. V lost 4 bases and J lost 0, with 8 bases in between. The CDR3 nucleotides are TGTGCCAGCAGCCTGGGACACAGCACAGATACGCAGTATTTT. Protein sequence: CASSLGHSTDTQYF.

The chain carries TRBV3-1 (or the pseudogene TRBV3-2) and TRBJ1-6; TRBD1 might be the D (6 bases). Germline V gives CDR1 LGHDT, CDR2 YNNKEL (reference sequence). Trimming left V 4 bases short and J 8 bases short, with 12 bases between. This CDR3 has 14 amino acids. DNA of the CDR3: TGTGCCAGCAGCCCACAGGGTGTTGATTCACCCCTCCACTTT. Its translation: CASSPQGVDSPLHF.

This clone occurred once. The chain joins TRBV11-1 to TRBJ2-1; 9 bases match TRBD2. Germline lookup yields CDR1 SGHAT and CDR2 FQDESV (reference sequence). The V segment lost 1 base and the J segment 6 bases; nucleotides outside the gene matches: 7. The CDR3 has 16 residues. The CDR3 DNA reads as TGTGCCAGCAGCTTAGGGCTAAGCGGGAGGAGCAATGAGCAGTTCTTC. It yields the protein CASSLGLSGRSNEQFF. The full variable domain, rest sourced from reference TRBV11-1 and TRBJ2-1, is EAEVAQSPRYKITEKSQAVAFWCDPISGHATLYWYRQILGQGPELLVQFQDESVVDDSQLPKDRFSAERLKGVDSTLKIQPAELGDSAMYLCASSLGLSGRSNEQFFGPGTRLTVL.

The V and J genes are TRBV3-1 (or the pseudogene TRBV3-2) and TRBJ1-2, with D hard to call. V was pared by 0 bases and J by 5 bases, with 13 bases between. CDR3 length: 15 amino acids. CDR1 is LGHDT, CDR2 YNNKEL, per germline (reference sequence). CDR3 bases: TGTGCCAGCAGCCAAGATTTAAACGGGGATTATGGCTACACCTTC. Protein: CASSQDLNGDYGYTF.

The chain joins TRBV10-3 to TRBJ2-3; 14 positions match TRBD2. The CDR3 spans 17 residues. Trimming at V came to 4 bases and at J to 4 bases, leaving 7 bases not matched to a gene. CDR1 and CDR2 (germline): ENHRY, SYGVKD. CDR3 DNA sequence: TGTGCCATCAGTGCCGGGACTAGCGGGAGATCCGCAGATACGCAGTATTTT. It codes for CAISAGTSGRSADTQYF.

DNA of the CDR3: TGTGCCAGCAGCGACACCGGGACAGGGCTCGGGTATGGCTACACCTTC. Translated: CASSDTGTGLGYGYTF. The chain recombines TRBV6-2 or TRBV6-3 with TRBJ1-2; 9 nucleotides match TRBD1. Germline values: CDR1 MNHEY, CDR2 SVGEGT. The J segment lost 5 bases and the V segment lost 6 bases, leaving 13 bases of the junction unmatched. The CDR3 is 16 residues long.

The chain employs TRBV20-1 and TRBJ2-7; tentative D call: TRBD2 (5 bases). The CDR3 runs to 15 residues. Germline lookup yields CDR1 DFQATT and CDR2 SNEGSKA (reference sequence). The V end was cut by 6 bases, the J end by 7 bases, with 25 bases between. CDR3 coding DNA: TGCAGTGCCAGTCCGTCCGCCCCCCTAGCATGGGAGCAGTACTTC. The encoded protein is CSASPSAPLAWEQYF.

In DNA, the CDR3 is TGTGCCAGCAGCCCCCACGAAGGGGGTTCCTACAATGAGCAGTTCTTC. Translating it yields CASSPHEGGSYNEQFF. The V call is TRBV9, the J call TRBJ2-1; perhaps TRBD1 as D (6 bases). This CDR3 is 16 amino acids long. Germline V gene sequence: CDR1 SGDLS, CDR2 YYNGEE. Trimming took off 4 bases at V and 1 base at J, with 15 bases between the two ends. Drawing the rest from reference TRBV9 and TRBJ2-1, the complete variable domain is DSGVTQTPKHLITATGQRVTLRCSPRSGDLSVYWYQQSLDQGLQFLIQYYNGEERAKGNILERFSAQQFPDLHSELNLSSLELGDSALYFCASSPHEGGSYNEQFFGPGTRLTVL.

The chain employs TRBV7-8 and TRBJ2-1, with D possibly being TRBD1 (6 bases). Germline lookup yields CDR1 SGHVS and CDR2 FQNEAQ. V was trimmed by 6 bases and J by 6 bases, leaving 18 bases between them. This CDR3 region has 15 residues. CDR3 nucleotide sequence: TGTGCCAGCAGACGCAACCGGGACACCCTCAATGAGCAGTTCTTC. Its translation: CASRRNRDTLNEQFF.